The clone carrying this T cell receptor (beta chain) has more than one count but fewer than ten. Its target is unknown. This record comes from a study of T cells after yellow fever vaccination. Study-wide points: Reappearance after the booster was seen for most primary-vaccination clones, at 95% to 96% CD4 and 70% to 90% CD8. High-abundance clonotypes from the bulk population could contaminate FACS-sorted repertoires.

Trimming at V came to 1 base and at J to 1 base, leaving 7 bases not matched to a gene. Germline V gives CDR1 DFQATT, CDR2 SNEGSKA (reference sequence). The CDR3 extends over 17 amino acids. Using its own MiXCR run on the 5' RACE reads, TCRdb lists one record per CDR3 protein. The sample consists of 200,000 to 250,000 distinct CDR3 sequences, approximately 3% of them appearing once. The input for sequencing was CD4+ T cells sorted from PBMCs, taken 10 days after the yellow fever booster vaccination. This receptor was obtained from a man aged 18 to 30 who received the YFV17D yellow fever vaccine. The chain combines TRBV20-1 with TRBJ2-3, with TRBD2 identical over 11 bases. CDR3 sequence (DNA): TGCAGTGCTAGAGGGGTAGCGGGGGGGCTGGGCACAGATACGCAGTATTTT. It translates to CSARGVAGGLGTDTQYF.